One sample yielded the 28 T cell receptor beta chains listed below, sequenced in a study of blood T cells in healthy people across ages. With a J-beta primer mix and a sample-barcoded 5' primer, a second PCR ran 7 to 11 cycles. TCRdb analysed the 5' RACE reads with MiXCR anew, one entry per CDR3 protein. The sample lists some 290,000 distinct CDR3 sequences, 25% to 30% occurring once. Sequenced sample: blood. The origin of the receptors is a woman aged 70 to 79 in good health.

In this sample, this clonotype turned up a few times. This sequence joins TRBV6-1 and TRBJ1-2; 9 bases map to TRBD1. The CDR3 contains 20 residues. CDR1 is MNHNS, CDR2 SASEGT, per germline. Unmatched junction bases numbered 22, after V lost 4 bases and J lost 4 bases. CDR3 in DNA: TGTGCCAGCAGTGGAACAGGGGGCGATTCGATCTCTTCTCAGGGCTATGGCTACACCTTC. It is translated as CASSGTGGDSISSQGYGYTF.

The V and J genes are TRBV11-2 and TRBJ2-5, with 12 bases that match TRBD2. CDR1 and CDR2 from the germline V gene are SGHAT and FQNNGV. This CDR3 has 16 amino acids. The V gene end was trimmed by 5 bases and the J gene end by 2 bases; junction bases not matched to a gene: 6. The CDR3 DNA reads TGTGCCAGCAGCCCCCGGACTAGCGGGGTACAAGAGACCCAGTACTTC. It specifies CASSPRTSGVQETQYF.

The chain recombines TRBV12-3 or TRBV12-4 with TRBJ1-2; D might be TRBD1 (6 bases). The V and J ends lost 0 bases and 7 bases respectively, with 15 bases between them. The CDR3 contains 15 residues. The CDR3 is CASSLADRTIFGYTF. For the CDR3, the DNA is TGTGCCAGCAGTTTAGCGGACAGAACAATTTTTGGCTACACCTTC.

This clonotype turned up a few times. The chain joins TRBV2 to TRBJ2-6, with D hard to call. The CDR3 is 14 residues long. Germline CDR1 reads SNHLY; CDR2 reads FYNNEI. Trimming stripped 4 bases from V and 3 bases from J, with 7 bases between. This chain's CDR3 is CASSVSSGANVLTF. The CDR3, as DNA: TGTGCCAGCAGTGTTAGTAGTGGGGCCAACGTCCTGACTTTC.

The CDR3 loop reads CASSQNRGVVGEDTQYF. CDR3 DNA sequence: TGCGCCAGCAGCCAAAATCGGGGGGTCGTGGGTGAAGATACGCAGTATTTT. This sequence joins TRBV4-1 and TRBJ2-3, with 7 bases identical to TRBD2. Losses at the gene ends were 2 bases for V and 5 bases for J; bases not matched to a gene: 13. Germline CDR1 reads MGHRA; CDR2 reads YSYEKL. CDR3 length equals 17 residues.

The V and J genes are TRBV28 and TRBJ1-1, with D tentatively TRBD1 (5 bases). CDR3 length: 14 residues. With 6 bases removed from V and 4 bases from J, the gap between germline ends came to 15 bases. The germline V gene encodes CDR1 MDHEN and CDR2 SYDVKM. In DNA, the CDR3 is TGTGCCAGCAGACTACCAGCAGGGACCACTGAAGCTTTCTTT. Translating it yields CASRLPAGTTEAFF.

The rearrangement uses TRBV6-1 and TRBJ1-5; D possibly corresponds to TRBD1 (6 bases). The CDR3 totals 14 residues. Germline CDR1 is MNHNS and CDR2 is SASEGT. Trimming took off 10 bases at V and 4 bases at J, with 17 bases between the two ends. CDR3: CAIARRTVNQPQHF. The CDR3 bases are TGTGCCATCGCGAGGAGGACAGTGAATCAGCCCCAGCATTTT.

The gene calls are TRBV28 and TRBJ2-1, with 12 bases fitting TRBD2. The CDR3 contains 14 residues. The trim removed 8 bases at V and 5 bases at J, leaving 4 bases unmatched. CDR1 MDHEN and CDR2 SYDVKM come from the germline V gene. The DNA of the CDR3 is TGTGCCAGCGGGACTAGCGGGCCTCACAATGAGCAGTTCTTC. It specifies CASGTSGPHNEQFF.

The chain combines TRBV9 with TRBJ2-2, with D unresolved. The CDR3 spans 16 residues. CDR1 is SGDLS, CDR2 YYNGEE, per germline. V was pared by 0 bases and J by 4 bases, with 13 bases between. Written as DNA, the CDR3 is TGTGCCAGCAGCGTAGCGGGTGGCCAAACCACCGGGGAGCTGTTTTTT. Translation: CASSVAGGQTTGELFF.

In its sample, this clonotype was seen a few times. The gene calls are TRBV13 and TRBJ1-6; TRBD1 matches 7 bases. The trim removed 2 bases at V and 1 base at J, leaving 8 bases unmatched. The CDR3 covers 18 residues. CDR1 is PRHDT and CDR2 is FYEKMQ in the germline V gene (reference sequence). The CDR3 spells CASSLNRGGRSYNSPLHF. For the CDR3, the DNA is TGTGCCAGCAGCTTAAACAGGGGCGGACGTTCCTATAATTCACCCCTCCACTTT.

The V call is TRBV5-1, the J call TRBJ1-2; the D gene is possibly TRBD1 (5 bases). CDR3 length: 13 residues. From germline, CDR1 is SGHRS and CDR2 YFSETQ. Trimming removed 7 bases at V and 4 bases at J, with 14 bases between. The chain's CDR3 is CASGAQGSYGYTF. CDR3 nucleotide sequence: TGCGCCAGCGGGGCCCAGGGATCCTATGGCTACACCTTC.

The chain is built from TRBV4-3 and TRBJ1-1; D gene uncertain. The CDR3 loop spans 14 amino acids. CDR1 is LGHNA, CDR2 YSLEER, per germline. The ends were cut back, 1 base at V and 4 bases at J, with 10 bases in the middle. The CDR3 DNA reads TGCGCCAGCAGCCAAGGCCGGGTGGCCACTGAAGCTTTCTTT. Protein: CASSQGRVATEAFF.

J is TRBJ2-1 and V is TRBV7-2; a possible D gene is TRBD1 (5 bases). In germline, CDR1 is SGHTA, CDR2 FQGNSA. Deletions cut 0 bases from V and 11 bases from J, with 11 bases between. This CDR3 has 13 residues. The CDR3 reads CASSLAIQDKQFF. The CDR3 DNA reads TGTGCCAGCAGCTTAGCTATTCAGGACAAGCAGTTCTTC.

The CDR3 spells CASSPGAHDYGYTF. DNA for the CDR3: TGTGCCAGCTCACCAGGGGCGCACGACTATGGCTACACCTTC. This chain uses TRBV18 with TRBJ1-2, with D possibly being TRBD1 (5 bases). This CDR3 spans 14 amino acids. Germline V gene sequence: CDR1 KGHSH, CDR2 LQKENI. V shed 2 bases and J shed 3 bases, with 10 bases lying between them.

The chain is built from TRBV4-2 and TRBJ2-5; 8 bases align to TRBD1. CDR1 and CDR2 (germline): LGHNA, YNFKEQ. With 5 bases clipped from V and 3 bases from J, the junction kept 5 bases outside the gene matches. The CDR3 consists of 14 residues. DNA for the CDR3: TGTGCCAGCAGCTTGGGACAGGACAAAGAGACCCAGTACTTC. Residues: CASSLGQDKETQYF.

A few counts support this clonotype. The chain combines TRBV12-3 or TRBV12-4 with TRBJ2-3, with 8 bases that match TRBD2. Losses at the gene ends were 5 bases for V and 1 base for J; bases not matched to a gene: 5. CDR3 length: 15 residues. Here the CDR3 reads CASSPLAGRTDTQYF. CDR3 sequence (DNA): TGTGCCAGCAGTCCTTTAGCGGGACGCACAGATACGCAGTATTTT.

This clonotype was observed a few times. This chain connects TRBV21-1 to TRBJ2-7; no DNA check was done on the table's D call, TRBD2. TRBV21-1 is assigned pseudogene status. This CDR3 is 12 amino acids long. Written as DNA, the CDR3 is TGTGCCAATGGGTTTCGGGAGTACGAGCAGTACTTC. This encodes CANGFREYEQYF.

This clonotype was seen many times. The chain recombines TRBV20-1 with TRBJ1-1; possible D gene TRBD1, 6 bases. Germline CDR1 reads DFQATT; CDR2 reads SNEGSKA (reference sequence). V was cut by 3 bases and J by 0 bases, with 8 bases left in between. This CDR3 region has 13 residues. Written as DNA, the CDR3 is TGCAGTGCTAGGCAGGGGATGAACACTGAAGCTTTCTTT. Its translation: CSARQGMNTEAFF.

The chain combines TRBV20-1 with TRBJ2-5; TRBD2 aligns across 7 bases. The germline CDR1 and CDR2 sequences are DFQATT and SNEGSKA (reference sequence). This CDR3 has 15 amino acids. V lost 6 bases to trimming and J lost 3 bases; unmatched junction nucleotides: 13. The CDR3 spells CSAPPAAGPKETQYF. In DNA form, the CDR3 reads TGCAGTGCCCCCCCGGCAGCGGGGCCGAAAGAGACCCAGTACTTC.

This clonotype occurred a few times. The CDR3 coding sequence is TGCAGCGGCCTCAGGGGCTCCTACAATGAGCAGTTCTTC. Translated: CSGLRGSYNEQFF. The V and J genes are TRBV29-1 and TRBJ2-1, with a tentative D call TRBD1 (6 bases). The CDR3 consists of 13 residues. Germline assignment: CDR1 SQVTM and CDR2 ANQGSEA. Trimming took off 7 bases at V and 0 bases at J, with 10 bases between the two ends.

The chain uses TRBV28 and TRBJ2-3, with D possibly matching TRBD1 (6 bases). The germline V and J ends were trimmed by 6 bases and 4 bases, with 8 bases remaining between them. The germline gives CDR1 MDHEN, CDR2 SYDVKM. This CDR3 comprises 12 residues. The CDR3 nucleotides read TGTGCCAGCAGCCGGACAGCAGATACGCAGTATTTT. It translates to CASSRTADTQYF.

The V and J genes are TRBV28 and TRBJ2-7; TRBD1 aligns across 12 bases. The CDR3 consists of 16 residues. After removal of 6 bases from V and 7 bases from J, the junction contained 13 bases not matched to a gene. The germline gives CDR1 MDHEN, CDR2 SYDVKM. CDR3 sequence reads: CASRYTGTGGAGEQYF. The DNA of the CDR3 is TGTGCCAGCAGATACACAGGGACAGGGGGCGCGGGGGAGCAGTACTTC.

This clonotype was seen a handful of times. The gene calls are TRBV20-1 and TRBJ2-5; D possibly corresponds to TRBD1 (5 bases). This CDR3 is built from 12 residues. Germline V lookup: CDR1 DFQATT, CDR2 SNEGSKA (reference sequence). The germline V and J ends were trimmed by 3 bases and 4 bases, with 9 bases remaining between them. The CDR3 spells CSASGQGETQYF. The CDR3 DNA reads TGCAGTGCTAGCGGGCAGGGAGAGACCCAGTACTTC.

This chain connects TRBV20-1 to TRBJ2-7; D is undetermined. V was shortened by 3 bases and J by 0 bases, with 9 bases between the two germline ends. The CDR3 loop spans 13 amino acids. The germline V gene encodes CDR1 DFQATT and CDR2 SNEGSKA (reference sequence). The CDR3 DNA reads TGCAGTGCTAGTGGGCAAAGCTCCTACGAGCAGTACTTC. Its translation: CSASGQSSYEQYF.

The rearrangement links TRBV12-3 or TRBV12-4 to TRBJ1-3; no firm D call. The CDR3 consists of 13 residues. Between the trimmed V and J ends, which lost 10 bases and 0 bases, there was a span of 10 bases. The CDR3 coding sequence is TGTGCCACTCGGGGAGGCTCTGGAAACACCATATATTTT. Translation: CATRGGSGNTIYF.

This clonotype turned up a few times. V gene TRBV6-5 combines with J gene TRBJ2-1; D is possibly TRBD1 (6 bases). The CDR3 covers 16 residues. Germline assignment: CDR1 MNHEY and CDR2 SVGAGI. Trimming removed 6 bases at V and 2 bases at J, with 17 bases between. The DNA for the CDR3 is TGTGCCAGCAGCTCACTTCGACAGGTAGCCTACAATGAGCAGTTCTTC. The encoded protein is CASSSLRQVAYNEQFF.

This clonotype was seen ten or more times. The V and J genes are TRBV28 and TRBJ1-1; the D gene is possibly TRBD1 (6 bases). V shed 2 bases and J shed 4 bases, with 11 bases lying between them. The CDR3 contains 14 residues. Per germline, CDR1 MDHEN and CDR2 SYDVKM. CDR3: CASSLPSGATEAFF. CDR3 nucleotide sequence: TGTGCCAGCAGTTTACCGTCAGGGGCCACTGAAGCTTTCTTT.

The V gene is TRBV29-1, the J gene TRBJ2-1, with D possibly TRBD2 on 6 matching bases. The CDR3 covers 14 residues. The germline V gene encodes CDR1 SQVTM and CDR2 ANQGSEA. V was clipped by 1 base and J by 4 bases, with 11 bases between them. The CDR3 sequence is CSVEGLAGYNEQFF. CDR3 DNA sequence: TGCAGCGTTGAAGGCCTGGCGGGGTACAATGAGCAGTTCTTC.